The T cell receptor (beta chain) described here comes from a study of cytomegalovirus exposure and HLA in healthy donors. The repertoire was sequenced with immunoSEQ multiplex PCR; TCRdb's copy has only in-frame clones and lacks some. The sample yields fewer than 70,000 clones, 85% to 95% seen once. On this clone: The antigen is not known.

The study, taken as a whole, reports: Most TCR sequences proved rare, with some public TCRs found in many donors. The study flagged around 160 TCR beta chains as cytomegalovirus-associated.

Trimming pared 5 bases from V and 6 bases from J, leaving 17 bases between. Per germline, CDR1 KGHSY and CDR2 FQNENV. The CDR3 extends over 15 amino acids. The chain uses TRBV16 and TRBJ1-5; D is undetermined. Source material: PBMCs. The TCR comes from a woman aged 18 to 35 in good health and CMV-seropositive. The CDR3 DNA reads as TGTGCCAGCAGCGAGGGCCGAGCCGACGGTCAGCCCCAGCATTTT. Translation: CASSEGRADGQPQHF.